A selection of T cell receptor beta chains follows, all from one sample in a study of technical replicates of blood from four donors. Data came from immunoSEQ multiplex PCR; TCRdb stores just in-frame clones and leaves some out. The sample contains about 44,000 clones, about 96% of which appear only once. Material for sequencing was T cells isolated from PBMCs. All receptors come from a human donor in good health. The CDR3 runs from the conserved cysteine through the conserved F or W. Each record gives: V gene, D gene, J gene, clone size, CDR3 protein, CDR3 DNA. D genes are given only for firm matches. For some rows the clone size is stated as once, few or many, or as a class when expanded; others skip it.

v_gene: TRBV10-3
d_gene: .
j_gene: TRBJ1-5
abundance: .
CDR3aa: CAISQGHVDSNQPQHF
CDR3nt: TGTGCCATCAGCCAGGGTCACGTCGATAGCAATCAGCCCCAGCATTTT

v_gene: TRBV5-1
d_gene: TRBD1
j_gene: TRBJ2-7
abundance: .
CDR3aa: CASSLQIPGQGYEQYF
CDR3nt: TGCGCCAGCAGCCTCCAAATCCCGGGACAGGGGTACGAGCAGTACTTC

v_gene: TRBV5-1
d_gene: .
j_gene: TRBJ2-7
abundance: once
CDR3aa: CASSLAGSAEGYEQYF
CDR3nt: TGCGCCAGCAGCTTGGCCGGCAGCGCTGAAGGCTACGAGCAGTACTTC

v_gene: TRBV5-1
d_gene: .
j_gene: TRBJ2-7
abundance: .
CDR3aa: CASSMGGGSYEQYF
CDR3nt: TGCGCCAGCAGCATGGGGGGAGGCTCCTACGAGCAGTACTTC

v_gene: TRBV19
d_gene: .
j_gene: TRBJ1-5
abundance: few
CDR3aa: CASRHDGQRSQPQHF
CDR3nt: TGTGCCAGTCGCCATGACGGACAGCGGAGTCAGCCCCAGCATTTT

v_gene: TRBV2
d_gene: .
j_gene: TRBJ2-7
abundance: .
CDR3aa: CASRETVFGYEQYF
CDR3nt: TGTGCCAGCAGAGAGACAGTCTTCGGCTACGAGCAGTACTTC

v_gene: TRBV6-5
d_gene: .
j_gene: TRBJ1-2
abundance: .
CDR3aa: CASSSGDLNYGYTF
CDR3nt: TGTGCCAGCAGTTCGGGGGATCTAAACTATGGCTACACCTTC

v_gene: TRBV6-1
d_gene: TRBD1
j_gene: TRBJ1-2
abundance: .
CDR3aa: CASRTGKSGYTF
CDR3nt: TGTGCCAGCAGGACAGGGAAGTCTGGCTACACCTTC

v_gene: TRBV27
d_gene: .
j_gene: TRBJ1-4
abundance: .
CDR3aa: CASSLDTGTKKLFF
CDR3nt: TGTGCCAGCAGTTTAGATACCGGGACAAAAAAACTGTTTTTT

v_gene: TRBV5-1
d_gene: .
j_gene: TRBJ2-7
abundance: .
CDR3aa: CASSFLGSSYEQYF
CDR3nt: TGCGCCAGCAGTTTCCTGGGGAGCTCCTACGAGCAGTACTTC

v_gene: TRBV10-3
d_gene: .
j_gene: TRBJ2-3
abundance: once
CDR3aa: CAIMPGKGGSTDTQYF
CDR3nt: TGTGCCATCATGCCTGGTAAGGGAGGAAGCACAGATACGCAGTATTTT

v_gene: TRBV11-2
d_gene: .
j_gene: TRBJ2-5
abundance: .
CDR3aa: CASSPGYETQYF
CDR3nt: TGTGCCAGCAGCCCGGGATATGAGACCCAGTACTTC

v_gene: TRBV28
d_gene: .
j_gene: TRBJ2-7
abundance: .
CDR3aa: CASSLGHEQYF
CDR3nt: TGTGCCAGCAGTTTAGGGCACGAGCAGTACTTC

v_gene: TRBV10-2
d_gene: .
j_gene: TRBJ2-1
abundance: once
CDR3aa: CASSDGEQFF
CDR3nt: TGCGCCAGCAGTGACGGTGAGCAGTTCTTC

v_gene: TRBV28
d_gene: TRBD2
j_gene: TRBJ2-7
abundance: .
CDR3aa: CASSLWREPLGEQYF
CDR3nt: TGTGCCAGCAGTTTATGGCGGGAGCCCTTGGGGGAGCAGTACTTC

v_gene: TRBV20-1
d_gene: TRBD2
j_gene: TRBJ2-4
abundance: once
CDR3aa: CSALAENIQYF
CDR3nt: TGCAGTGCTCTAGCGGAAAACATTCAGTACTTC

v_gene: TRBV13
d_gene: .
j_gene: TRBJ1-5
abundance: .
CDR3aa: CASSSLLTGYFRSQHF
CDR3nt: TGTGCCAGCAGCTCGCTCCTGACAGGATACTTTCGTTCCCAGCATTTT

v_gene: TRBV10-3
d_gene: TRBD2
j_gene: TRBJ2-3
abundance: .
CDR3aa: CAVVAGGLTDTQYF
CDR3nt: TGTGCCGTCGTAGCGGGAGGTTTAACAGATACGCAGTATTTT

v_gene: TRBV30
d_gene: .
j_gene: TRBJ1-1
abundance: .
CDR3aa: CAWSGGVWNTEAFF
CDR3nt: TGTGCCTGGAGCGGAGGGGTTTGGAACACTGAAGCTTTCTTT

v_gene: TRBV13
d_gene: TRBD1
j_gene: TRBJ2-7
abundance: .
CDR3aa: CASSDRDVEYEQYF
CDR3nt: TGTGCCAGCAGCGACAGGGATGTGGAGTACGAGCAGTACTTC

v_gene: TRBV5-1
d_gene: .
j_gene: TRBJ2-7
abundance: .
CDR3aa: CASSPAASGSYEQYF
CDR3nt: TGCGCCAGCAGTCCTGCGGCCAGCGGGTCCTACGAGCAGTACTTC

v_gene: TRBV27
d_gene: TRBD2
j_gene: TRBJ2-7
abundance: .
CDR3aa: CASKSGRASNEQYF
CDR3nt: TGTGCCAGCAAGTCGGGGAGGGCCTCGAATGAGCAGTACTTC

v_gene: TRBV7-9
d_gene: .
j_gene: TRBJ1-1
abundance: .
CDR3aa: CASSVQQGMNTEAFF
CDR3nt: TGTGCCAGCAGCGTACAACAGGGCATGAACACTGAAGCTTTCTTT

v_gene: TRBV9
d_gene: TRBD2
j_gene: TRBJ2-1
abundance: .
CDR3aa: CASSSSGLHNEQFF
CDR3nt: TGTGCCAGCAGCTCATCGGGACTACACAATGAGCAGTTCTTC

v_gene: TRBV6-5
d_gene: .
j_gene: TRBJ2-7
abundance: .
CDR3aa: CASSNRDIDEQYF
CDR3nt: TGTGCCAGCAGTAACCGGGACATCGACGAGCAGTACTTC

v_gene: TRBV6-5
d_gene: .
j_gene: TRBJ2-1
abundance: .
CDR3aa: CASSYQRSSYNEQFF
CDR3nt: TGTGCCAGCAGTTACCAGCGGAGCTCCTACAATGAGCAGTTCTTC

v_gene: TRBV28
d_gene: .
j_gene: TRBJ2-2
abundance: .
CDR3aa: CASSFVRVTGELFF
CDR3nt: TGTGCCAGCAGTTTTGTACGAGTCACCGGGGAGCTGTTTTTT

v_gene: TRBV11-2
d_gene: .
j_gene: TRBJ2-7
abundance: .
CDR3aa: CASSLYSGRSYEQYF
CDR3nt: TGTGCCAGCAGCTTATATTCGGGGAGATCCTACGAGCAGTACTTC

v_gene: TRBV5-4
d_gene: .
j_gene: TRBJ1-1
abundance: .
CDR3aa: CASRYDSEAFF
CDR3nt: TGTGCCAGCAGGTACGACAGCGAAGCTTTCTTT

v_gene: TRBV28
d_gene: .
j_gene: TRBJ2-6
abundance: .
CDR3aa: CASSLAELGGANVLTF
CDR3nt: TGTGCCAGCAGTTTAGCGGAGCTAGGAGGGGCCAACGTCCTGACTTTC

v_gene: TRBV6-5
d_gene: TRBD1
j_gene: TRBJ1-2
abundance: once
CDR3aa: CASSPTYRGGYTF
CDR3nt: TGTGCCAGCAGTCCAACCTACAGGGGTGGCTACACCTTC

v_gene: TRBV7-9
d_gene: .
j_gene: TRBJ2-7
abundance: .
CDR3aa: CASSSGQYEQYF
CDR3nt: TGTGCCAGCAGCTCGGGACAATACGAGCAGTACTTC

v_gene: TRBV25-1
d_gene: .
j_gene: TRBJ1-1
abundance: .
CDR3aa: CRGNTEAFF
CDR3nt: TGCAGGGGGAACACTGAAGCTTTCTTT

v_gene: TRBV29-1
d_gene: .
j_gene: TRBJ2-7
abundance: .
CDR3aa: CSVAGTDSYEQYF
CDR3nt: TGCAGCGTCGCCGGGACTGACTCCTACGAGCAGTACTTC

v_gene: TRBV6-5
d_gene: .
j_gene: TRBJ1-1
abundance: .
CDR3aa: CASRGGTEAFF
CDR3nt: TGTGCCAGCAGGGGGGGCACTGAAGCTTTCTTT

v_gene: TRBV5-1
d_gene: TRBD1
j_gene: TRBJ1-2
abundance: .
CDR3aa: CASSLGQGAIYYGYTF
CDR3nt: TGCGCCAGCAGCCTCGGACAGGGGGCAATCTACTATGGCTACACCTTC

v_gene: TRBV11-2
d_gene: TRBD2
j_gene: TRBJ2-5
abundance: .
CDR3aa: CASSLAGLAGGETQYF
CDR3nt: TGTGCCAGCAGCTTAGCGGGACTAGCGGGTGGAGAGACCCAGTACTTC

v_gene: TRBV27
d_gene: TRBD1
j_gene: TRBJ1-5
abundance: .
CDR3aa: CASSLSRDRNQPQHF
CDR3nt: TGTGCCAGCAGTTTATCCCGGGACAGGAATCAGCCCCAGCATTTT

v_gene: TRBV11-3
d_gene: .
j_gene: TRBJ1-1
abundance: .
CDR3aa: CASSLYREPEAFF
CDR3nt: TGTGCCAGCAGCTTATACCGGGAACCTGAAGCTTTCTTT

v_gene: TRBV5-1
d_gene: TRBD2
j_gene: TRBJ2-7
abundance: .
CDR3aa: CASSLRRTSGRSYEQYF
CDR3nt: TGCGCCAGCAGCTTACGGAGGACTAGCGGGAGGTCCTACGAGCAGTACTTC

v_gene: TRBV27
d_gene: .
j_gene: TRBJ1-2
abundance: .
CDR3aa: CASSSQGYGYTF
CDR3nt: TGTGCCAGCAGTTCTCAGGGATATGGCTACACCTTC

v_gene: TRBV4-3
d_gene: TRBD1
j_gene: TRBJ2-1
abundance: .
CDR3aa: CASSQEGQGYNEQFF
CDR3nt: TGCGCCAGCAGCCAAGAGGGACAGGGCTACAATGAGCAGTTCTTC

v_gene: TRBV9
d_gene: .
j_gene: TRBJ1-1
abundance: .
CDR3aa: CASSHGADRDMNTEAFF
CDR3nt: TGTGCCAGCAGTCACGGCGCGGACCGGGACATGAACACTGAAGCTTTCTTT

v_gene: TRBV27
d_gene: .
j_gene: TRBJ2-7
abundance: .
CDR3aa: CASRRSLYEQYF
CDR3nt: TGTGCCAGCAGGAGGTCCTTATACGAGCAGTACTTC

v_gene: TRBV29-1
d_gene: .
j_gene: TRBJ2-3
abundance: .
CDR3aa: CSVPGLGSDTQYF
CDR3nt: TGCAGCGTTCCAGGGCTCGGCTCAGATACGCAGTATTTT

v_gene: TRBV6-1
d_gene: TRBD2
j_gene: TRBJ2-5
abundance: few
CDR3aa: CASSELAGGQETQYF
CDR3nt: TGTGCCAGCAGTGAACTAGCGGGAGGTCAAGAGACCCAGTACTTC

v_gene: TRBV7-2
d_gene: .
j_gene: TRBJ2-2
abundance: .
CDR3aa: CASSGKQADTGELFF
CDR3nt: TGTGCCAGCAGCGGGAAACAGGCCGACACCGGGGAGCTGTTTTTT

v_gene: TRBV6-5
d_gene: .
j_gene: TRBJ2-5
abundance: .
CDR3aa: CASSAGWETQYF
CDR3nt: TGTGCCAGCAGTGCCGGGTGGGAGACCCAGTACTTC

v_gene: TRBV27
d_gene: .
j_gene: TRBJ1-2
abundance: .
CDR3aa: CASSKAGDNYGYTF
CDR3nt: TGTGCCAGCAGCAAAGCGGGAGATAACTATGGCTACACCTTC

v_gene: TRBV4-3
d_gene: TRBD1
j_gene: TRBJ2-7
abundance: .
CDR3aa: CASSQYRGYEQYF
CDR3nt: TGCGCCAGCAGCCAATACAGGGGCTACGAGCAGTACTTC

v_gene: TRBV13
d_gene: .
j_gene: TRBJ1-1
abundance: .
CDR3aa: CASSLEAANTEAFF
CDR3nt: TGTGCCAGCAGCTTAGAGGCGGCAAACACTGAAGCTTTCTTT

v_gene: TRBV30
d_gene: TRBD2
j_gene: TRBJ2-3
abundance: once
CDR3aa: CAWSPSSGDTQYF
CDR3nt: TGTGCCTGGAGTCCGTCTAGCGGGGATACGCAGTATTTT

v_gene: TRBV18
d_gene: TRBD1
j_gene: TRBJ1-2
abundance: .
CDR3aa: CASSLDRGRSYGYTF
CDR3nt: TGTGCCAGCTCACTCGACAGGGGAAGGAGCTATGGCTACACCTTC

v_gene: TRBV20-1
d_gene: .
j_gene: TRBJ2-7
abundance: .
CDR3aa: CSATVRGEQYF
CDR3nt: TGCAGTGCTACCGTTAGGGGGGAGCAGTACTTC

v_gene: TRBV7-3
d_gene: TRBD1
j_gene: TRBJ1-1
abundance: .
CDR3aa: CASSVDRDTEAFF
CDR3nt: TGTGCCAGCAGCGTGGACAGGGACACTGAAGCTTTCTTT

v_gene: TRBV29-1
d_gene: TRBD2
j_gene: TRBJ2-7
abundance: .
CDR3aa: CSVRTSGSSSYEQYF
CDR3nt: TGCAGCGTTAGGACTAGCGGGAGCTCCTCCTACGAGCAGTACTTC

v_gene: TRBV2
d_gene: .
j_gene: TRBJ2-4
abundance: once
CDR3aa: CASSELLLAKNIQYF
CDR3nt: TGTGCCAGCAGTGAATTATTATTAGCCAAAAACATTCAGTACTTC